What follows are 9 T cell receptor beta chains derived from one specimen sequenced in a study of T cell changes during pregnancy in multiple sclerosis. Profiling relied on immunoSEQ multiplex PCR, and the TCRdb table lists in-frame clones only, not all of them. The sample includes around 42,000 clones, over 70% seen only once; the top ten take approximately 5.3%. The sample was peripheral blood, taken in the first trimester of pregnancy. These receptors all come from a female donor in good health, enrolled as a control in a pregnancy study.

The chain recombines TRBV18 with TRBJ2-7; 8 bases line up with TRBD1. Trimming took 0 bases from V and 3 from J; bases not matched to a gene: 7. Germline V gives CDR1 KGHSH, CDR2 LQKENI. The CDR3 sequence is 16 residues long. DNA of the CDR3: TGTGCCAGCTCACCACCACTGGGACAGGTACGCTACGAGCAGTACTTC. Encoded protein: CASSPPLGQVRYEQYF.

The rearrangement joins TRBV2 to TRBJ1-2, with a tentative D call TRBD1 (6 bases). The CDR3 length is 14 residues. Between the trimmed V and J ends, which lost 5 bases and 0 bases, there was a span of 10 bases. Germline loops: CDR1 SNHLY, CDR2 FYNNEI. The CDR3, as DNA: TGTGCCAGCAGTTACAGGGTTGCTAACTATGGCTACACCTTC. Translation gives CASSYRVANYGYTF.

On this clone: The junction differs from germline at one of its ends, possibly a read error. The V gene is TRBV29-1, the J gene TRBJ2-6; TRBD1 matches 7 bases. CDR1 is SQVTM, CDR2 ANQGSEA, per germline. This CDR3 has 16 residues. The CDR3 loop is CSIDRAGGSGANVLTF. CDR3 bases: TGCAGCATTGACAGGGCAGGGGGCTCTGGGGCCAACGTCCTGACTTTC.

CDR3 residues: CASSPNRDSPYEQYF. The CDR3 coding sequence is TGTGCCAGCTCACCGAATCGGGACAGCCCCTACGAGCAGTACTTC. This chain links TRBV18 with TRBJ2-7; the match to TRBD1 covers 7 bases. Trimming cost V 3 bases and J 2 bases; bases outside gene matches: 7. In germline, CDR1 is KGHSH, CDR2 LQKENI. This CDR3 is 15 amino acids long.

On this clone itself: At one end, the junction sequence differs from germline, possibly due to a read error. The gene calls are TRBV15 and TRBJ2-7; 7 positions agree with TRBD1. Germline assignment: CDR1 LNHNV and CDR2 YYDKDF (reference sequence). This CDR3 region has 15 residues. DNA of the CDR3: TGTGCCACCAGCAGAGACAGGGGGAATTCCTACGGGCAGTACTTC. Translated, it gives CATSRDRGNSYGQYF.

The chain combines TRBV30 with TRBJ1-2, with TRBD1 matching 8 bases. CDR1 GTSNPN and CDR2 SVGIG come from the germline V gene (reference sequence). Germline trimming cut 2 bases from V and 1 base from J; bases unmatched to any gene: 6. CDR3 size: 15 residues. CDR3 coding DNA: TGTGCCTGGAGTTCGGGACAGGCTTTTAACTATGGCTACACCTTC. Its protein product is CAWSSGQAFNYGYTF.

This sequence joins TRBV6-1 and TRBJ2-5; 7 bases are shared with TRBD1. The CDR3 length is 18 residues. Unmatched junction bases numbered 14, after V lost 3 bases and J lost 1 base. CDR1 and CDR2 from the germline V gene are MNHNS and SASEGT. Here the CDR3 reads CASSDGPWDSPFQETQYF. DNA of the CDR3: TGTGCCAGCAGTGACGGCCCTTGGGACAGCCCCTTCCAAGAGACCCAGTACTTC.

The CDR3 here is CASSLGDTWGEQYF. The CDR3 region has the DNA TGTGCCAGCAGTCTTGGGGACACCTGGGGCGAGCAGTACTTC. This chain uses TRBV13 with TRBJ2-7, with D possibly matching TRBD1 (6 bases). V was pared by 6 bases and J by 6 bases, with 18 bases between. The germline gives CDR1 PRHDT, CDR2 FYEKMQ (reference sequence). This CDR3 spans 14 amino acids.

The genes are TRBV10-3 and TRBJ1-5; D is possibly TRBD1 (6 bases). Trimming removed 5 bases from V and 4 bases from J, with 9 bases in between. This CDR3 comprises 13 residues. The V gene's germline CDR1 is ENHRY and CDR2 SYGVKD. CDR3 residues: CAISSGQNQPQHF. CDR3 DNA sequence: TGTGCCATCAGTTCAGGACAGAATCAGCCCCAGCATTTT.